This T cell receptor beta chain was profiled in a study of blood T cells in healthy people across ages. The germline gives CDR1 MDHEN, CDR2 SYDVKM. The CDR3 totals 15 residues. The V and J ends lost 1 base and 2 bases respectively, with 9 bases between them. The sample holds a few counts of this clonotype. Sample-barcoded 5' priming and a J-beta primer mix drove a second PCR of roughly 6 to 12 cycles. One entry per CDR3 protein, called by TCRdb with MiXCR from the 5' RACE reads. The table includes fewer than 2,000,000 distinct CDR3 sequences, roughly 43% detected once. The rearrangement links TRBV28 to TRBJ2-1; unclear D gene. The sequence derives from a human donor in good health. The sequenced sample was blood. DNA for the CDR3: TGTGCCAGCAGTTTATCCCCCCTAGCCTACAATGAGCAGTTCTTC. It specifies CASSLSPLAYNEQFF.